This TCR beta chain was captured by sequencing in a study of graft-versus-host responses after intestinal transplantation. Study in general: Anti-thymocyte globulin was used for induction in all recipients, who then took tacrolimus and steroids for approximately three years.

The CDR3 runs 16 residues. The germline V gene has CDR1 MDHEN and CDR2 SYDVKM. The V segment lost 5 bases and the J segment 2 bases; nucleotides outside the gene matches: 5. Notes on this clone: Its antigen is currently unknown.

Clones were read by immunoSEQ multiplex PCR, and TCRdb kept only the in-frame ones, dropping some. The sample holds around 49,000 clones, roughly 90% seen once. This sequence originates from a human donor who was the organ donor for an intestinal transplant. The gene calls are TRBV28 and TRBJ2-2; 10 nucleotides align to TRBD2. The specimen was unstimulated CD4+ T cells sorted from spleen or lymph node cells, collected before transplant. The DNA for the CDR3 is TGTGCCAGCAGTCCAGGACTAGCGGCCAACACCGGGGAGCTGTTTTTT. Its protein is CASSPGLAANTGELFF.